Presented here are 18 T cell receptor beta chains from one specimen sequenced in a study of blood T cell repertoires in COVID-19. Using immunoSEQ multiplex PCR, the repertoire was profiled, and TCRdb retains in-frame clones only, with some absent. The repertoire holds under 150,000 clones, with about four fifths as singletons. The sequenced material came from peripheral blood. All receptors come from an elderly man with acute or convalescent COVID-19.

This clone was found once. The V and J genes are TRBV28 and TRBJ1-4; weak D call: TRBD1 (5 bases). The germline gives CDR1 MDHEN, CDR2 SYDVKM. V was pared by 3 bases and J by 8 bases, with 7 bases between. There are 12 residues in the CDR3. The CDR3 reads CASSLGREKLFF. CDR3 DNA: TGTGCCAGCAGTTTGGGGCGGGAAAAACTGTTTTTT.

This clone was counted once. The V call is TRBV7-3, the J call TRBJ2-2; the D gene is possibly TRBD2 (6 bases). V was shortened by 8 bases and J by 5 bases, with 18 bases between the two germline ends. Germline V gives CDR1 SGHTA, CDR2 FQGTGA. There are 15 residues in the CDR3. CDR3 nucleotides: TGTGCCAGCGGAATGGGCGGCGCGGGGACCGGGGAGCTGTTTTTT. Its translation is CASGMGGAGTGELFF.

V is TRBV29-1 and J is TRBJ1-2; D is perhaps TRBD1 (6 bases). Germline CDR1 SQVTM, CDR2 ANQGSEA. V lost 6 bases and J 7 bases, leaving 15 bases between the germline ends. This CDR3 is built from 12 residues. CDR3 in DNA: TGCAGCGTGTCACAGGGCGCGGCTGGCTACACCTTC. Translation: CSVSQGAAGYTF.

The chain uses TRBV7-3 and TRBJ1-1; D gene ambiguous. Trimming left V 5 bases short and J 3 bases short, with 13 bases between. The CDR3 runs to 14 residues. The germline CDR1 and CDR2 sequences are SGHTA and FQGTGA. The CDR3 nucleotides are TGTGCCAGCAGCATCTCAGGTTCTCACACTGAAGCTTTCTTT. It specifies CASSISGSHTEAFF.

This clone showed up just once. The CDR3: CASSDLGSTNEQFF. CDR3 DNA: TGTGCCAGCAGTGACCTCGGGTCTACCAATGAGCAGTTCTTC. V usage is TRBV25-1 and J usage is TRBJ2-1; D unresolved. This CDR3 spans 14 amino acids. V lost 3 bases, J lost 6 bases, and 12 bases lay in between. Germline V gives CDR1 MGHDK, CDR2 SYGVNS.

This rearrangement joins TRBV15 to TRBJ1-2; possibly TRBD1 for D (5 bases). Trimming shortened V by 0 bases and J by 3 bases, and 11 bases separated the two germline ends. Germline-derived CDR1 and CDR2 are LNHNV and YYDKDF (reference sequence). This CDR3 is built from 15 residues. The CDR3 region is CATSRESRQYYGYTF. The CDR3, as DNA: TGTGCCACCAGCAGAGAAAGTAGACAGTACTATGGCTACACCTTC.

The rearrangement links TRBV27 to TRBJ1-4; a possible D gene is TRBD1 (5 bases). The germline CDR1 and CDR2 sequences are MNHEY and SMNVEV (reference sequence). This CDR3 has 13 amino acids. V was clipped by 6 bases and J by 8 bases, with 13 bases between them. The CDR3 nucleotides are TGTGCCAGCAGCTGGAGGGGAGGCGAAAAACTGTTTTTT. This translates into CASSWRGGEKLFF.

The J gene is TRBJ1-6, the V gene TRBV6-5; D perhaps matches TRBD1 (6 bases). The germline gives CDR1 MNHEY, CDR2 SVGAGI. The CDR3 runs to 14 residues. Trimming took 10 bases from V and 5 from J, leaving 15 bases between them. The CDR3 spells CANRDTHNNSPLHF. The CDR3 bases are TGTGCCAATAGGGACACACACAATAATTCACCCCTCCACTTT.

This chain connects TRBV28 to TRBJ1-2; D not resolved. Germline V gene data show CDR1 as MDHEN and CDR2 as SYDVKM. V was pared by 5 bases and J by 3 bases, with 4 bases between. There are 11 residues in the CDR3. DNA for the CDR3: TGTGCCAGCAGTAAGCACTATGGCTACACCTTC. This translates into CASSKHYGYTF.

This clone was found once. The gene calls are TRBV11-2 and TRBJ1-2; no reliable D call. This CDR3 comprises 14 residues. Trimming removed 3 bases at V and 2 bases at J, with 10 bases between. Per the germline V gene, CDR1 is SGHAT and CDR2 is FQNNGV. The DNA of the CDR3 is TGTGCCAGCAGCTTTCGCGGCCCAAACTATGGCTACACCTTC. Amino acid sequence: CASSFRGPNYGYTF.

The chain joins TRBV24-1 to TRBJ2-5; a possible D gene is TRBD1 (5 bases). This CDR3 region has 14 residues. Trimming removed 3 bases from V and 5 bases from J, with 12 bases in between. The germline V gene encodes CDR1 KGHDR and CDR2 SFDVKD. The CDR3 here is CATSDPGISETQYF. As DNA, the CDR3 is TGTGCCACCAGTGATCCAGGGATAAGCGAGACCCAGTACTTC.

This clone was observed a single time. The DNA is left out, because the CDR3 cannot be placed on it with certainty; the CDR3 is given as TCRdb lists it. The rearrangement uses TRBV21-1 and TRBJ2-3; the D call of TRBD2 is as the table states it, not checked on the DNA. TRBV21-1 is annotated as a pseudogene. The CDR3 extends over 19 residues, inclusive of both ends. The CDR3 protein is CASSKEVAGGNNGTDTQYF.

The chain combines TRBV3-1 (or the pseudogene TRBV3-2) with TRBJ2-1, with D unclear. The CDR3 runs to 13 residues. Trimming took 2 bases from V and 6 from J, leaving 8 bases between them. Germline V gives CDR1 LGHDT, CDR2 YNNKEL (reference sequence). CDR3 in amino acids: CASSQSRSNEQFF. For the CDR3, the DNA is TGTGCCAGCAGCCAAAGTCGGTCCAATGAGCAGTTCTTC.

V usage is TRBV7-2 and J usage is TRBJ1-1; no clear D. The germline V gene encodes CDR1 SGHTA and CDR2 FQGNSA. V lost 1 base to trimming and J lost 0 bases, with 3 bases between them. The CDR3 spans 13 residues. CDR3 amino acids: CASSLDMNTEAFF. CDR3 nucleotide sequence: TGTGCCAGCAGCTTAGACATGAACACTGAAGCTTTCTTT.

This rearrangement joins TRBV7-2 to TRBJ1-5, with D possibly TRBD1 on 6 matching bases. The CDR3 has 15 residues. The V gene's germline CDR1 is SGHTA and CDR2 FQGNSA. Trimming removed 5 bases at V and 3 bases at J, with 14 bases between. CDR3 protein: CASSEGQTYNQPQHF. Here the CDR3 DNA reads TGTGCCAGCAGCGAAGGACAGACCTACAATCAGCCCCAGCATTTT. Variable domain in full (rest from reference TRBV7-2 and TRBJ1-5): GAGVSQSPSNKVTEKGKDVELRCDPISGHTALYWYRQSLGQGLEFLIYFQGNSAPDKSGLPSDRFSAERTGGSVSTLTIQRTQQEDSAVYLCASSEGQTYNQPQHFGDGTRLSIL.

This clone was seen more than once but under ten times. V gene TRBV27 combines with J gene TRBJ2-7; tentatively, D is TRBD2 (5 bases). CDR3 length: 15 residues. The germline V and J ends were trimmed by 6 bases and 2 bases, with 17 bases remaining between them. Germline V gene sequence: CDR1 MNHEY, CDR2 SMNVEV (reference sequence). The CDR3 sequence is CASRRKFDGAYEQYF. The DNA of the CDR3 is TGTGCCAGCAGACGCAAATTCGACGGGGCCTACGAGCAGTACTTC.

J is TRBJ2-2 and V is TRBV15; D ambiguous. CDR1 and CDR2 from the germline V gene are LNHNV and YYDKDF (reference sequence). This CDR3 comprises 14 residues. Trimming took off 9 bases at V and 3 bases at J, with 14 bases between the two ends. The CDR3 DNA follows: TGTGCCACTACCTCGGTGCTGGACACCGGGGAGCTGTTTTTT. Its protein product is CATTSVLDTGELFF.

This clone was counted a single time. J is TRBJ1-1 and V is TRBV6-5, with D perhaps TRBD1 (5 bases). The germline CDR1 and CDR2 sequences are MNHEY and SVGAGI. Trimming removed 6 bases from V and 1 base from J, with 15 bases in between. The CDR3 length is 15 residues. CDR3 amino acids: CASRPGRQSNTEAFF. In nucleotides, the CDR3 is TGTGCCAGCAGACCCGGGAGACAGTCGAACACTGAAGCTTTCTTT.